The 27 T cell receptor beta chains below come from one sample, sequenced in a study of CD4 T cells in relation to SARS-CoV-2 and coronaviruses. TCRdb's copy holds only in-frame clones and misses some; the assay was immunoSEQ multiplex PCR. The sample records over 15,000 clones, about three quarters being singletons. Before the COVID-19 pandemic, during about 2011-2018, CD4+ T cells were taken from unexposed donors. CD4+ T cells were isolated from the cells after around 10 days of culture. The antigens of these receptors remain unknown. Sample: CD4+ T cells from PBMCs, cultured in vitro. Source of these receptors: a human donor in good health.

In this sample, this clone turned up a few times. This chain links TRBV27 with TRBJ2-7, with a tentative D call TRBD1 (5 bases). With 8 bases removed from V and 1 base from J, the gap between germline ends came to 12 bases. CDR3 length: 13 residues. CDR1 and CDR2 from the germline V gene are MNHEY and SMNVEV (reference sequence). The CDR3 sequence: CASSDRQSYEQYF. The CDR3 nucleotides are TGTGCCAGCTCCGACAGACAGTCCTACGAGCAGTACTTC.

This clone was seen only a few times. V gene TRBV28 combines with J gene TRBJ1-4; 7 bases agree with TRBD1. This CDR3 contains 14 residues. Germline V CDR1 and CDR2: MDHEN, SYDVKM. V was clipped by 5 bases and J by 5 bases; unmatched bases: 5. The CDR3 bases are TGTGCCAGCAGTAACCGGGACAGAAATGAAAAACTGTTTTTT. Translation gives CASSNRDRNEKLFF.

The chain is built from TRBV2 and TRBJ1-1; D is uncertain. The CDR3 is made up of 16 amino acids. V lost 3 bases and J 0 bases, leaving 14 bases between the germline ends. CDR1 SNHLY and CDR2 FYNNEI come from the germline V gene. CDR3 sequence (DNA): TGTGCCAGCAGTGATTTCGTTGACCGGGTGAACACTGAAGCTTTCTTT. This sequence encodes CASSDFVDRVNTEAFF.

The V and J genes are TRBV18 and TRBJ2-1; 11 bases line up with TRBD2. Germline V CDR1 and CDR2: KGHSH, LQKENI. The CDR3 is made up of 15 amino acids. V dropped 3 bases and J dropped 9; count of bases not matched to a gene: 7. The chain's CDR3 is CASSPGLAGLSEQFF. CDR3 DNA sequence: TGTGCCAGCTCACCCGGACTAGCGGGTCTCAGTGAGCAGTTCTTC.

The chain recombines TRBV27 with TRBJ2-7; D may be TRBD2 (6 bases). CDR1 and CDR2 from the germline V gene are MNHEY and SMNVEV (reference sequence). The CDR3 length is 14 residues. Trimming took off 2 bases at V and 4 bases at J, with 12 bases between the two ends. CDR3: CASSLGGTLYEQYF. The CDR3 coding sequence is TGTGCCAGCAGTTTAGGGGGGACTTTATACGAGCAGTACTTC.

This chain links TRBV12-3 or TRBV12-4 with TRBJ1-2; weak D call: TRBD1 (5 bases). The CDR3 has 13 residues. Trimming removed 5 bases at V and 3 bases at J, with 10 bases between. In DNA, the CDR3 is TGTGCCAGCAGTCCCAGGGCCGACTATGGCTACACCTTC. Its protein is CASSPRADYGYTF.

The J gene is TRBJ1-4, the V gene TRBV3-1 (or the pseudogene TRBV3-2); TRBD1 matches at 9 bases. This CDR3 is built from 15 residues. Trimming at V came to 5 bases and at J to 7 bases, leaving 8 bases not matched to a gene. Germline V gene sequence: CDR1 LGHDT, CDR2 YNNKEL (reference sequence). CDR3 sequence (DNA): TGTGCCAGCAGCGGTAGGGGACAGGGAGGTGAAAAACTGTTTTTT. Protein product: CASSGRGQGGEKLFF.

The V and J genes are TRBV20-1 and TRBJ2-3; a weak D match, TRBD2 (5 bases). The CDR3 contains 15 residues. Trimming stripped 3 bases from V and 7 bases from J, with 20 bases between. Germline CDR1 reads DFQATT; CDR2 reads SNEGSKA (reference sequence). The CDR3 loop reads CSASLGRAARNTQYF. The CDR3 bases are TGCAGTGCTAGTCTCGGGCGGGCCGCCCGAAATACGCAGTATTTT.

The rearrangement links TRBV15 to TRBJ2-7; D unclear. The V end lost 8 bases, the J end lost 2 bases, and 13 bases lay between the germline ends. CDR1 and CDR2 from the germline V gene are LNHNV and YYDKDF (reference sequence). CDR3 length equals 13 residues. The CDR3 DNA follows: TGTGCCACCTCCGGCTCGAATCCCTACGAGCAGTACTTC. This encodes CATSGSNPYEQYF.

The rearrangement joins TRBV28 to TRBJ1-5; D call uncertain. Trimming removed 2 bases from V and 1 base from J, with 6 bases in between. This CDR3 has 14 residues. Germline V CDR1 and CDR2: MDHEN, SYDVKM. The CDR3 DNA is TGTGCCAGCAGTTTAGTAGTCAGCAATCAGCCCCAGCATTTT. Protein: CASSLVVSNQPQHF.

In this sample, this clone turned up once. This rearrangement joins TRBV30 to TRBJ2-7, with 11 nucleotides matching TRBD1. Germline trimming cut 3 bases from V and 5 bases from J; bases unmatched to any gene: 9. The CDR3 contains 15 residues. Germline V gene data show CDR1 as GTSNPN and CDR2 as SVGIG (reference sequence). As DNA, the CDR3 is TGTGCCTGGAGAGGGCGGGACAGGGGGTTACACGAGCAGTACTTC. Residues: CAWRGRDRGLHEQYF.

A single count supports this clone. This rearrangement joins TRBV7-3 to TRBJ2-1; D remains unclear. Germline V gene data show CDR1 as SGHTA and CDR2 as FQGTGA. The CDR3 covers 15 residues. Between the trimmed V and J ends, which lost 0 bases and 9 bases, there was a span of 15 bases. Written as DNA, the CDR3 is TGTGCCAGCAGCTTAACTGGTGGGGTTAGTTTTGAGCAGTTCTTC. Its protein product is CASSLTGGVSFEQFF. Full variable domain (outside the CDR3, taken from reference TRBV7-3 and TRBJ2-1): GAGVSQTPSNKVTEKGKYVELRCDPISGHTALYWYRQSLGQGPEFLIYFQGTGAADDSGLPNDRFFAVRPEGSVSTLKIQRTERGDSAVYLCASSLTGGVSFEQFFGPGTRLTVL.

The V gene is TRBV4-2, the J gene TRBJ2-5; possibly TRBD1 for D (5 bases). Trimming stripped 1 base from V and 2 bases from J, with 14 bases between. The CDR3 is made up of 16 amino acids. Germline-derived CDR1 and CDR2 are LGHNA and YNFKEQ. CDR3 region: CASSQVGIGDQETQYF. The CDR3 region has the DNA TGTGCCAGCAGCCAAGTGGGCATAGGGGATCAAGAGACCCAGTACTTC.

The V call is TRBV18, the J call TRBJ1-5; D ambiguous. The CDR3 loop spans 13 amino acids. CDR1 is KGHSH, CDR2 LQKENI, per germline. Deletions cut 1 base from V and 5 bases from J, with 6 bases between. CDR3 nucleotide sequence: TGTGCCAGCTCACCACTCGGAGATCAGCCCCAGCATTTT. It codes for CASSPLGDQPQHF.

The chain uses TRBV19 and TRBJ1-2, with 7 bases fitting TRBD1. The CDR3 covers 16 residues. Looked up from germline, CDR1 is LNHDA and CDR2 is SQIVND (reference sequence). With V trimmed by 4 bases and J by 4 bases, 12 bases remained unmatched. CDR3: CASSTGQARVGYGYTF. The CDR3 nucleotides are TGTGCCAGTAGTACCGGACAGGCTCGGGTCGGCTATGGCTACACCTTC.

This clone was observed a few times. V usage is TRBV27 and J usage is TRBJ1-3; D unresolved. The ends were cut back, 4 bases at V and 0 bases at J, with 7 bases in the middle. Germline values: CDR1 MNHEY, CDR2 SMNVEV (reference sequence). This CDR3 has 14 amino acids. CDR3 residues: CASSSSNSGNTIYF. In DNA, the CDR3 is TGTGCCAGCAGTTCTAGCAACTCTGGAAACACCATATATTTT.

The chain carries TRBV7-2 and TRBJ2-3, with 8 bases lining up with TRBD2. The CDR3 is 12 residues long. Germline V gene data show CDR1 as SGHTA and CDR2 as FQGNSA. The trim removed 1 base at V and 13 bases at J, leaving 4 bases unmatched. The CDR3: CASSLGGLEKYF. CDR3 in DNA: TGTGCCAGCAGCTTAGGGGGACTAGAAAAGTATTTT.

The chain combines TRBV6-5 with TRBJ1-1; no firm D call. V gave up 8 bases and J gave up 0 bases, with 10 bases separating them. The length of the CDR3 is 13 residues. The germline V gene has CDR1 MNHEY and CDR2 SVGAGI. CDR3 DNA: TGTGCCAGCGCTCCGGATTTGAACACTGAAGCTTTCTTT. Its translation: CASAPDLNTEAFF.

This sequence joins TRBV18 and TRBJ2-5; D is unresolved. V was trimmed by 5 bases and J by 2 bases, leaving 3 bases between them. CDR3 size: 11 residues. CDR1 and CDR2 (germline): KGHSH, LQKENI. The CDR3 spells CASSGQETQYF. CDR3 nucleotides: TGTGCCAGCTCAGGTCAAGAGACCCAGTACTTC.

The chain employs TRBV19 and TRBJ1-5; D ambiguous. Trimming removed 3 bases from V and 4 bases from J, with 7 bases in between. This CDR3 region has 13 residues. CDR1 LNHDA and CDR2 SQIVND come from the germline V gene (reference sequence). The CDR3, as DNA: TGTGCCAGTAGTATCGCAGTGAATCAGCCCCAGCATTTT. This gives the protein CASSIAVNQPQHF.

This sequence joins TRBV5-1 and TRBJ2-5; 7 bases match TRBD1. Trimming cost V 0 bases and J 5 bases; bases outside gene matches: 10. Germline V lookup: CDR1 SGHRS, CDR2 YFSETQ. This CDR3 has 16 residues. The CDR3 here is CASSLGGNRGRETQYF. The CDR3, as DNA: TGCGCCAGCAGCTTGGGGGGGAACAGGGGCCGCGAGACCCAGTACTTC. Combining the CDR3 with reference TRBV5-1 and TRBJ2-5 gives the whole variable domain KAGVTQTPRYLIKTRGQQVTLSCSPISGHRSVSWYQQTPGQGLQFLFEYFSETQRNKGNFPGRFSGRQFSNSRSEMNVSTLELGDSALYLCASSLGGNRGRETQYFGPGTRLLVL.

J is TRBJ2-2 and V is TRBV7-3; 10 bases align to TRBD2. Germline V gene data show CDR1 as SGHTA and CDR2 as FQGTGA. The CDR3 contains 16 residues. Germline trimming cut 2 bases from V and 4 bases from J; bases unmatched to any gene: 4. The CDR3 sequence: CASSLVPSGSTGELFF. The CDR3 DNA is TGTGCCAGCAGCTTAGTTCCTAGCGGGAGCACCGGGGAGCTGTTTTTT.

The chain links TRBV7-9 to TRBJ2-3, with TRBD1 identical over 7 bases. CDR1 and CDR2 from the germline V gene are SEHNR and FQNEAQ (reference sequence). V lost 4 bases to trimming and J lost 8 bases; unmatched junction nucleotides: 9. The CDR3 is made up of 14 amino acids. The CDR3 loop reads CASSYPDRAVTQYF. CDR3 nucleotides: TGTGCCAGCAGCTATCCCGACAGGGCGGTTACGCAGTATTTT.

The V gene is TRBV10-3, the J gene TRBJ1-2; no reliable D call. CDR1 ENHRY and CDR2 SYGVKD come from the germline V gene. This CDR3 contains 12 residues. V lost 8 bases to trimming and J lost 4 bases, with 11 bases between them. The CDR3 loop is CAIFGTSYGYTF. The CDR3 nucleotides read TGTGCCATCTTTGGTACCTCCTATGGCTACACCTTC.

J is TRBJ2-1 and V is TRBV7-3; 10 bases fit TRBD2. The trim removed 2 bases at V and 7 bases at J, leaving 5 bases unmatched. CDR3 length: 15 residues. The V gene's germline CDR1 is SGHTA and CDR2 FQGTGA. The CDR3 sequence is CASSLLAGVGNEQFF. DNA of the CDR3: TGTGCCAGCAGCTTACTAGCGGGAGTAGGAAATGAGCAGTTCTTC.

This clone appeared once. The gene calls are TRBV14 and TRBJ1-5; D gene unclear. V dropped 5 bases and J dropped 2 bases, with 10 bases sitting between them. Germline CDR1 is SGHDN and CDR2 is FVKESK. The CDR3 sequence is 14 residues long. CDR3 nucleotides: TGTGCCAGCAGCAGAGGCGGGGGCAATCAGCCCCAGCATTTT. It is translated as CASSRGGGNQPQHF.

The chain carries TRBV18 and TRBJ1-4; D is ambiguous. The CDR3 runs to 14 residues. Germline CDR1 is KGHSH and CDR2 is LQKENI. V was cut by 5 bases and J by 0 bases, with 7 bases left in between. CDR3 loop: CASSRTSTNEKLFF. DNA for the CDR3: TGTGCCAGCTCAAGGACGTCAACTAATGAAAAACTGTTTTTT. Full variable domain (remainder filled in from reference TRBV18 and TRBJ1-4): NAGVMQNPRHLVRRRGQEARLRCSPMKGHSHVYWYRQLPEEGLKFMVYLQKENIIDESGMPKERFSAEFPKEGPSILRIQQVVRGDSAAYFCASSRTSTNEKLFFGSGTQLSVL.